Described below is a single T cell receptor beta chain sequence and its context. This clone is a singleton in its sample. Its binding antigen is unknown. No base qualities exist here, and no much larger clone lies one base off it. This same CDR3 is encoded by further DNA sequences in the sample. The data stem from a study of OX40 agonist ivuxolimab in advanced cancers. Notes on the research overall: Ivuxolimab, which targeted the costimulatory receptor OX40 (CD134), was an agonistic, fully human IgG2 monoclonal antibody. Partial responses were achieved by three dose-escalation patients, of whom one had hepatocellular carcinoma and two had cutaneous melanoma. Peripheral TCRbeta sequencing aimed to test whether ivuxolimab altered TCR sequence diversity and caused clonal T-cell expansion. The paper reports the monotherapy dose-escalation portion (N of about 54 patients) of the phase I ivuxolimab trial. Intravenous ivuxolimab was administered to patients every 2 weeks at six dose levels: 0.01, 0.1, 0.3, 1.5, 3 and 10 mg/kg. In the dose-escalation cohort, 70% to 85% of patients were male, and the mean age was approximately 60 years, with a range of roughly 23 to 85. Patients were allowed to have had prior anti-PD-1, anti-PD-L1 or anti-CTLA-4 therapy, and roughly 40% of the dose-escalation patients had previously received checkpoint inhibitors. Of the roughly 52 dose-escalation patients, hepatocellular carcinoma was present in roughly 19, melanoma in some 15, renal cell carcinoma in 9 and head and neck cancer in 9. Beyond this particular receptor, the publication reports: In the 0.1-3.0 mg/kg groups, partial responders were among the patients with the lowest normalized peripheral clonal expansion, particularly in CD8+ T cells. Antigen specificity was not determined for the clonally expanded peripheral T cells. Low levels of normalized T-cell clonal expansion were also seen in some patients who did not respond. On average, CD8+ T cells showed more expanded clones than CD4+ T cells after ivuxolimab. At doses from 0.1 to 3.0 mg/kg, clonal expansion was seen in both CD4+ and CD8+ blood T cells between baseline and week 6.

Genomic DNA was isolated from the sorted cells so that the TCRbeta CDR3 region could be sequenced. The immunoSEQ Assay was used for sequencing of TCRbeta CDR3 regions. TCRdb took this table from immuneACCESS and kept in-frame rearrangements with V and J called. Such tables lack part of the clones; where checked against another copy, unresolved V genes explain under half of the gap, and the rest is unexplained. In all, the sample holds 20,000 or so clones, and 80% to 90% of those were seen once. 14% of the sample is in the top ten clones. The trial excluded patients who had a history of autoimmune disease or were on systemic immunosuppression. Peripheral blood for TCR sequencing was drawn from every dose cohort at baseline, at cycle 4 day 1 and at cycle 7 day 1. The samples were taken from a phase I, first-in-human, multicenter, open-label dose-escalation trial of ivuxolimab. The trial enrolled adults with locally advanced or metastatic head and neck squamous cell, hepatocellular, melanoma or renal cell carcinoma. Before TCR sequencing, CD4+ and CD8+ T cells were separately sorted from peripheral blood.

The specimen was CD4+ or CD8+ T cells sorted from blood, collected in a trial of the OX40 agonist ivuxolimab. The clonotype was recovered from an adult with an advanced solid tumor such as melanoma, head and neck, liver or kidney cancer.

In nucleotide form, the sequence is TGCGCCAGCAGCCAAGGGGAGAGCTCCTACGAGCAGTACTTC. This sequence encodes CASSQGESSYEQYF. The V and J segments used are TRBV4-1 and TRBJ2-7; the D segment could be TRBD2, given 5 matching bases. The CDR3, from cysteine to phenylalanine, totals 14 residues. The read is trimmed to its CDR3 DNA, 42 bases read in frame from base 1. The germline V gene supplies CDR1 MGHRA and CDR2 YSYEKL. The trim is 1 base for V and 0 bases for J, with a gap of 7 bases between the germline ends.